The entry below gives a single TCR beta chain sequence along with its context. This clonotype has only a few counts. Its antigen remains unidentified. No quality values exist for individual bases; no much larger clone is one base distant. A case-control design nested within a healthcare worker cohort in London, UK, was used, with weekly nasopharyngeal swab PCR tests and blood sampling performed. Healthcare workers were recruited during the week of the UK lockdown, between 23 and 31 March 2020, and followed weekly for up to about 15 weeks. The library was produced with 5' RACE. Sequencing was carried out with a NextSeq 500. The TCR library protocol attached unique molecular identifiers to individual cDNA molecules to correct for sequencing error and PCR bias. Both TCR alpha and beta chains were sequenced, and tight co-correlation was observed between alpha and beta sequence abundances in each sample. Concerning the study's data processing: Decombinator V4 was used to annotate TCR sequences for V gene, J gene and CDR3. Expanded TCRs were defined as changing significantly between any two time points under a Poisson model with p below 0.0001. TCR abundances were normalised to the total number of TCRs sequenced per sample and were expressed as counts per million. VDJdb, accessed 1 November 2021, was searched for CMV, EBV and SARS-CoV-2 annotated TCRs, with TCRs annotated for multiple antigens excluded. TCRdb ran its own pipeline on the public reads, namely fastp trimming at Q25 and MiXCR clone calling, and kept in-frame beta chains. Every CDR3 protein is listed once, alongside the most common genes and DNA of its rows. These V and J calls originate from TCRdb's pipeline instead of the authors' own analysis. The sample includes fewer than 60,000 distinct CDR3 sequences, with approximately 10% observed a single time. The leading ten clones occupy around 14% of the sample.

The data stem from a study of early T cells in non-severe SARS-CoV-2 infection (dated by TCRdb to about 2021). Describing the broader study: Because TCR sequencing relied on bulk RNA taken from unsorted whole blood, pairing of alpha and beta chains was not possible. Findings and caveats that apply to the study as a whole: VDJdb matching was skewed toward anti-spike CD8 responses and likely underestimated virus-specific expansions by missing private and CD4 specificities.

The clonotype comes from an adult who was a healthcare worker with PCR-confirmed SARS-CoV-2 infection or an uninfected control (not recorded which). The sample consisted of whole blood.

DNA sequence: TGTGCCAGCAAGGAGGACTTTAATTCACCCCTCCACTTT. Its protein is CASKEDFNSPLHF. Recombination joined TRBV7-9 with TRBJ1-6; the D gene cannot be resolved reliably. The CDR3, cysteine through phenylalanine, is 13 amino acids long. The kept DNA is CDR3 alone, 39 bases in frame from the first base. The CDR1 and CDR2 encoded by the germline V gene (reference sequence) are SEHNR and FQNEAQ. At the junction V is shortened by 7 bases and J by 6 bases, with 10 bases in between.